Described below is a single T cell receptor beta chain sequence and its context. Its cognate antigen has yet to be identified. Base qualities are missing; no much larger clone stands one base away. The CDR3 sequence holds 14 residues, the cysteine and phenylalanine included. Only the CDR3 DNA is retained, 42 bases long and in frame from the first base. After removal of 1 base from V and 4 bases from J, the junction retains 0 bases not matched to a gene. The germline V gene (reference sequence) specifies LNHNV as CDR1 and YYDKDF as CDR2. The sample is drawn from a study of technical replicates of blood from a few donors listed by TCRdb under 2017. Receptor libraries were prepared by the immunoSEQ multiplex PCR assay. In its TCRdb copy, this immuneACCESS table keeps in-frame sequences only and misses some clones. Where compared with another copy, unresolved V genes explain less than half of these, and the others have no known cause. Present in this sample are 65,000 to 85,000 clones, approximately 93% of which were seen just once. The ten largest clones add up to about 0.37% of the sample.

This receptor chain uses TRBV15 and TRBJ1-4; TRBD1 lines up with 7 middle nucleotides. Sequencing was carried out using T cells isolated from PBMCs. The receptor was derived from a human donor in good health. The CDR3: CATSRAGGNEKLFF. The nucleotide sequence is TGTGCCACCAGCAGAGCAGGGGGTAATGAAAAACTGTTTTTT.